The 3 T cell receptor beta chains reported below all come from one sample, sequenced in a study of T cells after yellow fever vaccination. TCRdb processed the 5' RACE reads anew with MiXCR; each CDR3 protein has one entry. The sample carries around 200,000 distinct CDR3 sequences, approximately 11% recorded once. Sequenced here: CD8+ T cells sorted from PBMCs, sampled 15 days after the yellow fever booster vaccination. These receptors all come from a man between 18 and 35 years old who received the YFV17D yellow fever vaccine.

The chain employs TRBV7-2 and TRBJ2-7; unclear D gene. CDR1 SGHTA and CDR2 FQGNSA come from the germline V gene. V lost 1 base and J 3 bases, leaving 10 bases between the germline ends. This CDR3 is 14 amino acids long. CDR3 loop: CASSLGPSLYEQYV. For the CDR3, the DNA is TGTGCCAGCAGCTTAGGGCCTAGTCTCTACGAGCAGTACGTC.

V and J are TRBV6-2 or TRBV6-3 and TRBJ1-1, with a possible D match to TRBD1 (5 bases). Germline CDR1 reads MNHEY; CDR2 reads SVGEGT. V was shortened by 10 bases and J by 1 base, with 13 bases between the two germline ends. The length of the CDR3 is 13 residues. CDR3 region: CATQGSRNTEAFF. In DNA form, the CDR3 reads TGTGCCACTCAGGGATCGAGGAACACTGAAGCTTTCTTT.

In its sample, this clonotype was seen a few times. The chain recombines TRBV29-1 with TRBJ1-4; possibly TRBD1 for D (5 bases). The germline V gene encodes CDR1 SQVTM and CDR2 ANQGSEA. CDR3 length equals 14 residues. The germline V and J ends were trimmed by 2 bases and 7 bases, with 14 bases remaining between them. Here the CDR3 DNA reads TGCAGCGTTGAATATGCGGGGAGGGGTGAAAAACTGTTTTTT. Translation gives CSVEYAGRGEKLFF.